One and the same sample provided the 31 T cell receptor beta chains below, sequenced in a study of regulatory T cells in long-lasting Graves disease. Building the TCR beta libraries relied on iRepertoire HTBI primers, and CDR3 regions underwent Arm-PCR. Each CDR3 protein gets one entry after TCRdb re-called the multiplex PCR reads with MiXCR. Here the sample spans over 300,000 distinct CDR3 sequences, less than 20% being singletons. Time point described: persistent/refractory GD, antithyroid drugs over 5 years with positive TRAb. Preparation of the TCR library used RNA extracted from PBMCs. The sample was peripheral blood mononuclear cells (PBMCs), taken when the disease was refractory, from a patient treated with antithyroid drugs. These receptors originate from a female donor with Graves disease.

This clonotype was seen repeatedly, ten times or more. The chain uses TRBV10-3 and TRBJ1-5, with D hard to call. This CDR3 spans 13 amino acids. Germline V lookup: CDR1 ENHRY, CDR2 SYGVKD. V lost 3 bases and J 0 bases, leaving 3 bases between the germline ends. The CDR3 DNA is TGTGCCATCAGTGAAAATAGCAATCAGCCCCAGCATTTT. Translation: CAISENSNQPQHF.

The CDR3 sequence is CASSGRLNTGELFF. In nucleotides, the CDR3 is TGTGCCAGCAGTGGTAGACTGAACACCGGGGAGCTGTTTTTT. The V call is TRBV27, the J call TRBJ2-2; D call uncertain. V shed 5 bases and J shed 1 base, with 8 bases lying between them. Germline V gene data show CDR1 as MNHEY and CDR2 as SMNVEV (reference sequence). The CDR3 totals 14 residues.

This clonotype was picked up many times. The CDR3 DNA is TGTGCCTGGGGCCGCCGGCCCTTGGCCCTCCACTTT. Its protein is CAWGRRPLALHF. The chain recombines TRBV30 with TRBJ1-6; D gene unclear. CDR3 length: 12 residues. Trimming stripped 5 bases from V and 14 bases from J, with 16 bases between. Per germline, CDR1 GTSNPN and CDR2 SVGIG (reference sequence).

Only a few counts were recorded for this clonotype. The chain carries TRBV18 and TRBJ1-1; 9 nucleotides align to TRBD1. The CDR3 covers 17 residues. With V trimmed by 5 bases and J by 5 bases, 15 bases remained unmatched. CDR1 and CDR2 (germline): KGHSH, LQKENI. CDR3 DNA sequence: TGTGCCAGCTCAGCGGACAGGGGCTCCCACGGCGGGACTGAAGCTTTCTTT. This translates into CASSADRGSHGGTEAFF. The full variable domain, completed using reference TRBV18 and TRBJ1-1, is NAGVMQNPRHLVRRRGQEARLRCSPMKGHSHVYWYRQLPEEGLKFMVYLQKENIIDESGMPKERFSAEFPKEGPSILRIQQVVRGDSAAYFCASSADRGSHGGTEAFFGQGTRLTVV.

This rearrangement joins TRBV15 to TRBJ1-5; 9 bases align to TRBD1. The CDR3 is made up of 15 amino acids. J was trimmed by 2 bases and V by 1 base; bases with no gene match: 0. The V gene's germline CDR1 is LNHNV and CDR2 YYDKDF (reference sequence). The CDR3 is CATSRGQGGNQPQHF. The DNA of the CDR3 is TGTGCCACCAGCAGAGGACAGGGGGGCAATCAGCCCCAGCATTTT. The full variable domain, completed using reference TRBV15 and TRBJ1-5, is DAMVIQNPRYQVTQFGKPVTLSCSQTLNHNVMYWYQQKSSQAPKLLFHYYDKDFNNEADTPDNFQSRRPNTSFCFLDIRSPGLGDTAMYLCATSRGQGGNQPQHFGDGTRLSIL.

V gene TRBV27 combines with J gene TRBJ2-5; D perhaps matches TRBD1 (6 bases). Trimming removed 2 bases from V and 7 bases from J, with 20 bases in between. In germline, CDR1 is MNHEY, CDR2 SMNVEV (reference sequence). The CDR3 spans 16 residues. The CDR3: CASSLAAGVFGGTQYF. The CDR3 bases are TGTGCCAGCAGTTTAGCGGCAGGGGTTTTTGGGGGGACCCAGTACTTC.

This clonotype has at least ten counts. The chain has TRBV27 and TRBJ1-6, with 9 bases fitting TRBD1. V lost 3 bases to trimming and J lost 8 bases; unmatched junction nucleotides: 5. The germline gives CDR1 MNHEY, CDR2 SMNVEV (reference sequence). The CDR3 has 15 amino acids. The CDR3 region is CASSFFDRGDSPLHF. The CDR3 bases are TGTGCCAGCAGTTTCTTCGACAGGGGGGATTCACCCCTCCACTTT.

The chain links TRBV28 to TRBJ1-4; possible D gene TRBD1, 5 bases. The CDR3 has 17 residues. V was clipped by 6 bases and J by 0 bases, with 17 bases between them. The germline gives CDR1 MDHEN, CDR2 SYDVKM. In DNA form, the CDR3 reads TGTGCCAGCAGGGCCCGGGACTGGGCGGCAACTAATGAAAAACTGTTTTTT. This translates into CASRARDWAATNEKLFF.

The chain combines TRBV6-5 with TRBJ2-5; D gene uncertain. V was cut by 0 bases and J by 3 bases, with 17 bases left in between. The CDR3 is 17 residues long. CDR1 and CDR2 from the germline V gene are MNHEY and SVGAGI. CDR3 in amino acids: CASSYSASRWVEETQYF. In nucleotides, the CDR3 is TGTGCCAGCAGTTACTCCGCTAGTAGGTGGGTCGAAGAGACCCAGTACTTC.

In this sample, this clonotype turned up once. The rearrangement joins TRBV14 to TRBJ2-7; D call uncertain. The CDR3 contains 12 residues. The V gene lost 1 base and the J gene lost 6 bases, with 7 bases spanning the gap. Germline CDR1 is SGHDN and CDR2 is FVKESK. The CDR3 spells CASSQGGSEQYF. The CDR3 DNA sequence: TGTGCCAGCAGCCAAGGCGGTTCCGAGCAGTACTTC.

The chain links TRBV6-2 or TRBV6-3 to TRBJ2-6; TRBD1 agrees at 7 bases. V lost 1 base, J lost 12 bases, and 9 bases stayed unmatched. From germline, CDR1 is MNHEY and CDR2 SVGEGT. The CDR3 totals 15 residues. CDR3 nucleotide sequence: TGTGCCAGCAGTTACTTCTGGACAGGCAATGCCGTCCTGACTTTC. It specifies CASSYFWTGNAVLTF.

Concerning this clonotype: This clone may be a read error of a much larger clone one base away. V gene TRBV11-2 combines with J gene TRBJ2-7, with D possibly matching TRBD2 (5 bases). There are 14 residues in the CDR3. Germline V gene data show CDR1 as SGHAT and CDR2 as FQNNGV. V was cut by 0 bases and J by 7 bases, with 13 bases left in between. CDR3 sequence reads: CASSLDRSGGEQYF. The CDR3 DNA reads TGTGCCAGCAGCTTAGATCGGTCTGGCGGGGAGCAGTACTTC.

Only a few counts were recorded for this clonotype. This chain connects TRBV6-1 to TRBJ2-7, with 8 nucleotides matching TRBD1. This CDR3 has 12 amino acids. Germline CDR1 reads MNHNS; CDR2 reads SASEGT. The ends lost 5 bases at V and 6 bases at J; junction bases unmatched: 3. In nucleotides, the CDR3 is TGTGCCAGCAGTACAGGGGGAAGCGAGCAGTACTTC. It codes for CASSTGGSEQYF.

DNA of the CDR3: TGTGCCAGCAGTTCCCGGACAGGGACGAACACCGGGGAGCTGTTTTTT. Translated: CASSSRTGTNTGELFF. This chain connects TRBV28 to TRBJ2-2, with 8 nucleotides matching TRBD1. The CDR3 has 16 amino acids. Germline loops: CDR1 MDHEN, CDR2 SYDVKM. Unmatched junction bases numbered 4, after V lost 4 bases and J lost 0 bases.

The chain has TRBV11-2 and TRBJ2-1; 7 bases align to TRBD1. J gave up 9 bases and V 2 bases, and 4 bases lay outside the gene matches. Germline CDR1 and CDR2: SGHAT and FQNNGV. This CDR3 is 13 amino acids long. The CDR3 coding sequence is TGTGCCAGCAGCTTATCAGGGGGAGCTGAGCAGTTCTTC. It specifies CASSLSGGAEQFF.

This rearrangement joins TRBV27 to TRBJ1-2; no firm D call. The ends were cut back, 4 bases at V and 8 bases at J, with 17 bases in the middle. The CDR3 length is 14 residues. Germline V gene data show CDR1 as MNHEY and CDR2 as SMNVEV (reference sequence). Here the CDR3 reads CASSSSPLEGGYTF. In nucleotides, the CDR3 is TGTGCCAGCAGTTCTAGCCCTCTCGAAGGCGGCTACACCTTC.

This clonotype was picked up many times. This sequence joins TRBV6-1 and TRBJ2-5; D gene unclear. V lost 6 bases, J lost 5 bases, and 13 bases lay in between. The CDR3 covers 13 residues. The germline gives CDR1 MNHNS, CDR2 SASEGT. Here the CDR3 reads CASRLDLFETQYF. The CDR3 bases are TGTGCCAGCAGGCTGGACCTTTTCGAGACCCAGTACTTC.

The chain uses TRBV6-5 and TRBJ2-3; the match to TRBD2 covers 13 bases. The V gene end was trimmed by 2 bases and the J gene end by 1 base; junction bases not matched to a gene: 9. From germline, CDR1 is MNHEY and CDR2 SVGAGI. This CDR3 region has 19 residues. DNA of the CDR3: TGTGCCAGCAGTTACCCGGAACTAGCGGGGGGGCTCGGCACAGATACGCAGTATTTT. Its protein is CASSYPELAGGLGTDTQYF.

This clonotype was observed many times. The V call is TRBV6-1, the J call TRBJ2-5; 8 bases align to TRBD2. The length of the CDR3 is 13 residues. V was clipped by 5 bases and J by 4 bases; unmatched bases: 3. Germline V gene sequence: CDR1 MNHNS, CDR2 SASEGT. CDR3 in DNA: TGTGCCAGCAGTCCGGGGGGGGGAGAGACCCAGTACTTC. Amino acids: CASSPGGGETQYF.

This clonotype was detected a few times. The rearrangement links TRBV28 to TRBJ2-2; the D gene is possibly TRBD2 (6 bases). CDR3 length equals 16 residues. Germline CDR1 is MDHEN and CDR2 is SYDVKM. The ends were cut back, 4 bases at V and 3 bases at J, with 15 bases in the middle. CDR3 amino acids: CASSYWRGSDTGELFF. The CDR3 DNA reads as TGTGCCAGCAGTTATTGGCGGGGCTCGGACACCGGGGAGCTGTTTTTT.

In its sample, this clonotype was seen a few times. This sequence joins TRBV7-9 and TRBJ2-5, with D uncertain. CDR1 SEHNR and CDR2 FQNEAQ come from the germline V gene (reference sequence). V was cut by 2 bases and J by 2 bases, with 9 bases left in between. This CDR3 has 14 residues. The CDR3 region has the DNA TGTGCCAGCAGCTTATCAGAGCTTCAAGAGACCCAGTACTTC. Translation gives CASSLSELQETQYF.

There are many counts of this clonotype. This rearrangement joins TRBV7-2 to TRBJ1-6, with 11 bases matching TRBD1. Germline CDR1 SGHTA, CDR2 FQGNSA. The CDR3 sequence is 16 residues long. V shed 1 base, J shed 7 bases, and the junction held 3 bases outside the gene matches. The CDR3 nucleotides are TGTGCCAGCAGCTTAGTGGACAGGGGGCGAAATTCACCCCTCCACTTT. This encodes CASSLVDRGRNSPLHF.

This clonotype was observed many times. The V gene is TRBV7-9, the J gene TRBJ2-7; 10 nucleotides agree with TRBD1. CDR3 length equals 17 residues. Unmatched junction bases numbered 13, after V lost 5 bases and J lost 3 bases. CDR1 SEHNR and CDR2 FQNEAQ come from the germline V gene (reference sequence). Here the CDR3 reads CASSPSVRDRGNYEQYF. In nucleotides, the CDR3 is TGTGCCAGCAGCCCAAGCGTCCGGGACAGGGGAAACTACGAGCAGTACTTC.

A remark on this clonotype: This may stem from a read error, because a much larger clone lies one nucleotide away. The rearrangement joins TRBV12-3 or TRBV12-4 to TRBJ2-5; D possibly corresponds to TRBD1 (6 bases). The CDR3 sequence is 14 residues long. V gave up 4 bases and J gave up 0 bases, with 9 bases separating them. The chain's CDR3 is CASSYTGYQETQYF. The CDR3 region has the DNA TGTGCCAGCAGTTACACAGGGTACCAAGAGACCCAGTACTTC.

This chain's CDR3 is CATSDRDRVLGYTF. Here the CDR3 DNA reads TGTGCCACCAGTGATCGGGACAGGGTACTGGGCTACACCTTC. The chain joins TRBV24-1 to TRBJ1-2; TRBD1 aligns across 9 bases. There are 14 residues in the CDR3. Germline CDR1 KGHDR, CDR2 SFDVKD. V lost 3 bases, J lost 8 bases, and 6 bases stayed unmatched.

The rearrangement joins TRBV6-4 to TRBJ1-4, with 8 nucleotides matching TRBD1. Germline CDR1 MRHNA, CDR2 SNTAGT. The V gene end was trimmed by 6 bases and the J gene end by 9 bases; junction bases not matched to a gene: 9. This CDR3 is built from 14 residues. CDR3 sequence (DNA): TGTGCCAGCAGAGAGACAGGGGAATTGAAAAAACTGTTTTTT. Translating it yields CASRETGELKKLFF.

This clonotype was seen at least ten times. The CDR3 protein is CASSSGQGWTGELFF. The CDR3 region has the DNA TGTGCCAGCAGCAGTGGACAGGGGTGGACCGGGGAGCTGTTTTTT. V and J are TRBV11-1 and TRBJ2-2, with 9 bases aligning to TRBD1. With V trimmed by 5 bases and J by 5 bases, 6 bases remained unmatched. CDR1 is SGHAT, CDR2 FQDESV, per germline (reference sequence). This CDR3 comprises 15 residues.

In its sample, this clonotype was seen a few times. V gene TRBV20-1 combines with J gene TRBJ2-7; 13 nucleotides align to TRBD2. CDR1 and CDR2 (germline): DFQATT, SNEGSKA (reference sequence). Trimming cost V 5 bases and J 3 bases; bases outside gene matches: 4. The CDR3 contains 14 residues. The CDR3: CSAVGTSGNYEQYF. The DNA for the CDR3 is TGCAGTGCTGTCGGGACTAGCGGGAACTACGAGCAGTACTTC.

This clonotype was counted a few times. V is TRBV6-5 and J is TRBJ2-6, with D uncertain. Per germline, CDR1 MNHEY and CDR2 SVGAGI. The V and J ends lost 4 bases and 4 bases respectively, with 8 bases between them. This CDR3 contains 14 residues. In nucleotides, the CDR3 is TGTGCCAGCAGTTGGGAATCGGGGGCCAACGTCCTGACTTTC. Residues: CASSWESGANVLTF.

Ten or more counts support this clonotype. The chain employs TRBV7-2 and TRBJ1-2; D is ambiguous. Germline V gene lookup returns CDR1 SGHTA and CDR2 FQGNSA. V lost 1 base to trimming and J lost 3 bases, with 12 bases between them. The CDR3 spans 15 residues. The CDR3 coding sequence is TGTGCCAGCAGCTTAGTTAGTCAGCTGGACTATGGCTACACCTTC. It yields the protein CASSLVSQLDYGYTF.

This clonotype was counted ten times or more. V and J are TRBV7-2 and TRBJ1-5; unclear D gene. Germline values: CDR1 SGHTA, CDR2 FQGNSA. Trimming took off 7 bases at V and 0 bases at J, with 13 bases between the two ends. The CDR3 has 15 amino acids. In DNA form, the CDR3 reads TGTGCCAGCACCCCAAAGGCCAATAGCAATCAGCCCCAGCATTTT. Translating gives CASTPKANSNQPQHF.